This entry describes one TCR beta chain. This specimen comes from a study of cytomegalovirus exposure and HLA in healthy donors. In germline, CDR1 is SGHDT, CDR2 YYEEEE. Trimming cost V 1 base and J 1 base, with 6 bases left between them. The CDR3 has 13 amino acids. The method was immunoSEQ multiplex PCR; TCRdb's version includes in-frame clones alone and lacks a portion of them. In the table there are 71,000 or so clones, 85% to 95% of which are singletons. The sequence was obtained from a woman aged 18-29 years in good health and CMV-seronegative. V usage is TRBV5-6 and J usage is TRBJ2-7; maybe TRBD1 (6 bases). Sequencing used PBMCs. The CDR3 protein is CASSLRGSYEQYF. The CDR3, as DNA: TGTGCCAGCAGCTTGAGGGGGTCCTACGAGCAGTACTTC.